Shown below are 4 T cell receptor beta chains from a single sample sequenced in a study of T cells in Graves' hyperthyroidism and ophthalmopathy. Researchers took RNA transcripts and amplified the TCR beta CDR3 regions from them. The TCR CDR3 was amplified in a first-round RT-PCR using the HTBI primer set. TCRdb called the multiplex PCR reads again in MiXCR, with one record for every CDR3 protein. Of hundreds of thousands of distinct CDR3 sequences in the sample, around 15% were seen once. Specimen: blood. The receptor set was obtained from a woman aged 18-35 years with Graves' hyperthyroidism.

This clonotype was recorded many times. The CDR3 here is CASSPRTSRINTQYF. The DNA of the CDR3 is TGTGCCAGCAGCCCCCGGACTAGTCGGATAAATACGCAGTATTTT. The V and J genes are TRBV11-1 and TRBJ2-3; 7 bases are a match to TRBD2. The CDR3 consists of 15 residues. V was clipped by 5 bases and J by 7 bases; unmatched bases: 12. Germline CDR1 reads SGHAT; CDR2 reads FQDESV (reference sequence).

V and J are TRBV24-1 and TRBJ1-2; tentatively, D is TRBD1 (6 bases). With 4 bases removed from V and 3 bases from J, the gap between germline ends came to 20 bases. This CDR3 has 17 amino acids. In germline, CDR1 is KGHDR, CDR2 SFDVKD. The CDR3 bases are TGTGCCACCAGTGAAGACCGCCACGGACAGACTTACTATGGCTACACCTTC. It encodes CATSEDRHGQTYYGYTF.

The chain uses TRBV10-3 and TRBJ2-7; 9 bases are shared with TRBD2. The CDR3 extends over 14 amino acids. Looked up from germline, CDR1 is ENHRY and CDR2 is SYGVKD. The trim removed 5 bases at V and 5 bases at J, leaving 7 bases unmatched. The CDR3 sequence: CAISSDSGSNEQYF. DNA of the CDR3: TGTGCCATCAGTTCCGATAGCGGGAGCAACGAGCAGTACTTC.

The V and J genes are TRBV18 and TRBJ2-2, with TRBD1 identical over 8 bases. Germline CDR1 reads KGHSH; CDR2 reads LQKENI. The V segment lost 4 bases and the J segment 1 base; nucleotides outside the gene matches: 5. The CDR3 covers 16 residues. The CDR3 here is CASSQKDRGNTGELFF. The CDR3 nucleotides read TGTGCCAGCTCACAGAAAGACAGGGGGAACACCGGGGAGCTGTTTTTT.